What follows are 16 T cell receptor beta chains derived from one specimen sequenced in a study of T cell responses to AZD1222 COVID-19 vaccine. The data were produced by immunoSEQ multiplex PCR, yet TCRdb's version contains in-frame clones alone and is incomplete. The profile shows 100,000 to 150,000 clones, around 86% of them singletons. This specimen was peripheral blood, taken on day 0 of AZD1222 vaccination. These receptors were obtained from an adult in good health.

This rearrangement joins TRBV5-1 to TRBJ1-5, with a tentative D call TRBD1 (6 bases). The CDR3 contains 14 residues. From germline, CDR1 is SGHRS and CDR2 YFSETQ. Deletions cut 5 bases from V and 5 bases from J, with 14 bases between. The CDR3, as DNA: TGCGCCAGCAGTTCCACTGCAGGGGATCAGCCCCAGCATTTT. Protein product: CASSSTAGDQPQHF.

The chain recombines TRBV7-2 with TRBJ1-1; D is uncertain. The CDR3 extends over 14 amino acids. Germline V gives CDR1 SGHTA, CDR2 FQGNSA. The V gene lost 4 bases and the J gene lost 3 bases, with 12 bases spanning the gap. CDR3 protein: CASSSPTWHTEAFF. DNA for the CDR3: TGTGCCAGCAGCTCCCCTACCTGGCACACTGAAGCTTTCTTT.

This chain connects TRBV4-1 to TRBJ2-3; 7 bases fit TRBD2. The length of the CDR3 is 15 residues. The J segment lost 3 bases and the V segment lost 1 base, leaving 4 bases of the junction unmatched. Germline-derived CDR1 and CDR2 are MGHRA and YSYEKL. CDR3 in amino acids: CASSQGPGGTDTQYF. The CDR3 bases are TGCGCCAGCAGCCAAGGCCCGGGGGGAACAGATACGCAGTATTTT.

J is TRBJ1-2 and V is TRBV30, with TRBD1 matching over 7 bases. Germline CDR1 GTSNPN, CDR2 SVGIG (reference sequence). The CDR3 is made up of 16 amino acids. J gave up 8 bases and V 1 base, and 16 bases lay outside the gene matches. The CDR3 loop is CAWSALGDRGLGGYTF. The DNA of the CDR3 is TGTGCCTGGAGTGCCCTGGGGGACAGAGGGTTGGGAGGCTACACCTTC.

The chain recombines TRBV5-5 with TRBJ2-2, with TRBD1 matching over 12 bases. Germline assignment: CDR1 SGHKS and CDR2 YYEKEE (reference sequence). J was trimmed by 7 bases and V by 6 bases; bases with no gene match: 13. The length of the CDR3 is 17 residues. The CDR3 bases are TGTGCCAGCACCCCAACGTCGGGACAGGGGGCTATCGGGGAGCTGTTTTTT. Translated, it gives CASTPTSGQGAIGELFF.

This chain uses TRBV5-5 with TRBJ1-2; 11 bases match TRBD1. CDR3 length equals 15 residues. The germline CDR1 and CDR2 sequences are SGHKS and YYEKEE (reference sequence). The V segment lost 4 bases and the J segment 6 bases; nucleotides outside the gene matches: 8. The CDR3 loop reads CASSHWTGGADGYTF. Here the CDR3 DNA reads TGTGCCAGCAGCCACTGGACAGGGGGCGCCGATGGCTACACCTTC.

The chain links TRBV7-9 to TRBJ1-4; D is unclear. V lost 2 bases and J 6 bases, leaving 7 bases between the germline ends. CDR1 and CDR2 from the germline V gene are SEHNR and FQNEAQ (reference sequence). The CDR3 is 13 residues long. This CDR3 is CASSLNQDEKLFF. The CDR3 bases are TGTGCCAGCAGCTTAAACCAGGATGAAAAACTGTTTTTT.

Ten or more counts support this clone. The gene calls are TRBV7-2 and TRBJ2-1; D is perhaps TRBD1 (5 bases). The V gene lost 5 bases and the J gene lost 6 bases, with 8 bases spanning the gap. Germline assignment: CDR1 SGHTA and CDR2 FQGNSA. The CDR3 covers 12 residues. This CDR3 reads CASSPTANEQFF. The DNA of the CDR3 is TGTGCCAGCAGCCCGACAGCCAATGAGCAGTTCTTC.

This chain links TRBV4-1 with TRBJ2-4; 7 nucleotides match TRBD1. Germline CDR1 is MGHRA and CDR2 is YSYEKL. Trimming took 1 base from V and 3 from J; bases not matched to a gene: 9. CDR3 size: 17 residues. The CDR3 coding sequence is TGCGCCAGCAGCCAAGGAGGTGACAGGGTGGGCAAAAACATTCAGTACTTC. Protein product: CASSQGGDRVGKNIQYF.

V and J are TRBV7-9 and TRBJ2-6, with TRBD1 identical over 7 bases. J was trimmed by 2 bases and V by 5 bases; bases with no gene match: 9. From germline, CDR1 is SEHNR and CDR2 FQNEAQ (reference sequence). CDR3 size: 17 residues. The CDR3 region is CASSRPGQSTGANVLTF. In DNA form, the CDR3 reads TGTGCCAGCAGCCGTCCGGGACAGTCTACTGGGGCCAACGTCCTGACTTTC.

This rearrangement joins TRBV5-6 to TRBJ2-3; TRBD2 agrees at 10 bases. The CDR3 loop spans 15 amino acids. Germline assignment: CDR1 SGHDT and CDR2 YYEEEE. The trim removed 10 bases at V and 4 bases at J, leaving 12 bases unmatched. As DNA, the CDR3 is TGTGCCCGCCGCTGGCAGCGGGGGGGGGCAGATACGCAGTATTTT. This sequence encodes CARRWQRGGADTQYF.

This clone appeared a few times. The V gene is TRBV7-9, the J gene TRBJ2-7; D might be TRBD1 (6 bases). Germline V gene data show CDR1 as SEHNR and CDR2 as FQNEAQ (reference sequence). The CDR3 runs to 13 residues. V was trimmed by 1 base and J by 7 bases, leaving 11 bases between them. The CDR3 nucleotides are TGTGCCAGCAGCTTAGTACAGGGATCAGAGCAGTACTTC. Translation: CASSLVQGSEQYF.

This clone was observed a single time. The rearrangement joins TRBV11-2 to TRBJ1-2; 9 bases match TRBD1. V dropped 5 bases and J dropped 5; count of bases not matched to a gene: 0. This CDR3 region has 12 residues. Germline CDR1 is SGHAT and CDR2 is FQNNGV. The CDR3 nucleotides are TGTGCCAGCAGCGGACAGGGGTATGGCTACACCTTC. This translates into CASSGQGYGYTF.

This clone occurred once. The chain uses TRBV6-2 or TRBV6-3 and TRBJ1-5; no clear D gene. The V and J ends lost 6 bases and 6 bases respectively, with 18 bases between them. The CDR3 extends over 15 amino acids. Germline CDR1 and CDR2: MNHEY and SVGEGT. CDR3 protein: CASSPGQWNGQPQHF. The CDR3 DNA reads as TGTGCCAGCAGCCCCGGGCAGTGGAACGGTCAGCCCCAGCATTTT.

The rearrangement uses TRBV7-2 and TRBJ1-5, with D tentatively TRBD1 (6 bases). Trimming took 2 bases from V and 4 from J, leaving 15 bases between them. This CDR3 region has 16 residues. CDR1 and CDR2 (germline): SGHTA, FQGNSA. CDR3 DNA sequence: TGTGCCAGCAGCTTAATGGGGGTAGGGGGAAATCAGCCCCAGCATTTT. It encodes CASSLMGVGGNQPQHF.

CDR3 sequence (DNA): TGCGCCAGCAGCCCCGAAGGGGATACGCAGTATTTT. Translation: CASSPEGDTQYF. The V gene is TRBV5-1, the J gene TRBJ2-3; unclear D gene. Between the trimmed V and J ends, which lost 4 bases and 6 bases, there was a span of 9 bases. Germline CDR1 reads SGHRS; CDR2 reads YFSETQ. The length of the CDR3 is 12 residues. The whole variable domain, remainder taken from reference TRBV5-1 and TRBJ2-3, is KAGVTQTPRYLIKTRGQQVTLSCSPISGHRSVSWYQQTPGQGLQFLFEYFSETQRNKGNFPGRFSGRQFSNSRSEMNVSTLELGDSALYLCASSPEGDTQYFGPGTRLTVL.